This section outlines one T cell receptor (beta chain) sequence together with its context. The clone's antigen remains unknown. Base qualities were left out, and no much larger clone turns up one base away. The sample comes from a study of shared clonotypes between healthy human individuals (dated by TCRdb to 2020 to 2021). The study in broad terms: The cohort comprised two women and a few men aged 18 to 49 years. For each donor, three plates each were used for CD4 naive and CD4 memory, two plates were used for CD8 naive, and one plate was used for CD8 memory. The study deeply sequenced blood TCR repertoires of roughly five healthy adults to estimate repertoire size and the extent of clonotype sharing between individuals. Different laboratories and diverse techniques were used to prepare libraries and sequence TCR repertoires, to increase sequencing depth and limit assay-specific biases. Leukapheresis yielded between about 0.8 and 9.5 billion PBMCs per donor.

For the CD8 naive samples, CD45RO-negative cells were positively selected for CCR7, yielding a CD45RA+CCR7+ population from which TemRA cells were excluded. Donors were healthy HIV-negative adults with no recently reported acute infections or vaccinations. All donors were Caucasian adults living in Nashville, Tennessee, USA. Blood was obtained by leukapheresis, after which PBMCs were separated by Ficoll-Histopaque density gradient centrifugation and cryopreserved in liquid nitrogen vapor phase. Purity and quantity of every magnetically sorted T cell population were checked by analytical flow cytometry. Each sorted fraction had its genomic DNA isolated and then quantified by UV absorbance on a Nanodrop 2000c. Using the deep immunoSEQ assay, multiplex PCR amplified TCR CDR3 regions from genomic DNA. For each cell subset, the extracted genomic DNA was distributed evenly across all wells of several immunoSEQ 96-well plates, and each plate served as one replicate. For sorted subsets, each replicate PCR was loaded with about 200 ng genomic DNA, equivalent to 25,000 to 35,000 T cell genomes. Purified libraries were measured with a Qubit 3.0 fluorometer, size-checked on a Bioanalyzer 2100, and measured again with the KAPA Library Quantification kit. Every immunoSEQ 96-well plate was sequenced on a dedicated single-read 150-cycle Illumina NextSeq 550 flow cell. As for how the authors treated the data: Because the immunoSEQ output held only junctional sequences and lacked quality scores, the filtering could not match the filtering applied to full-length reads. Sequences were annotated with PyIR, a Python wrapper for IgBLAST v1.9, using IMGT germline references to assign V/J genes and CDR3. Any read was removed if the V/J assignment was weak (E-value above 1e-6), the CDR3 was missing, or the read contained stop codons, out-of-frame junctions, or ambiguous translated residues. A V3J clonotype was defined by an identical inferred V gene, J gene, and CDR3 amino acid sequence. Percentage overlap between repertoires was calculated by dividing the number of shared unique clonotypes by the size of the smaller repertoire. Repertoire richness was assessed with RTK rarefaction, the Chao1 estimator, and Recon v2.1 estimates of unobserved clonotypes. OLGA was used to compute generation probabilities for all TCRbeta clonotypes that the gDNA method yielded from a handful of donors. TCRdb retrieved this table from immuneACCESS and kept in-frame rearrangements only. Not all clones are present; in checked studies, unresolved V genes account for under half, and no reason is known for the remainder. The V and J calls and clone size were taken over from that table, and D and trimming were inferred from the DNA. The sample table shows around 1,900,000 clones, and around 93% are seen once. The ten largest clones add up to roughly 1.7% of the sample.

From a lookup of the germline V gene, CDR1 and CDR2 are MDHEN and SYDVKM. Spanning cysteine to phenylalanine, the CDR3 consists of 14 amino acids. CDR3 DNA only is kept here, 42 bases in frame from base 1. V drops 4 bases and J drops 3 bases, leaving 13 bases in between. Summary of the overall study and its limitations: Because the study included a small number of donors, the genetic and exposure-history diversity represented was limited. Sharing across a handful of donors was observed for about 4.8% of naive CD4, less than 4% of naive CD8, about 2.5% of memory CD4, and less than 0.45% of memory CD8 clonotypes. Larger estimated clonotype richness was generally found for naive subsets than for memory subsets. Only blood was sampled, and tissue TCR repertoires likely differ from those in blood. Rarefaction of sorted-subset datasets indicated incomplete sequencing despite the large sequencing depth. Based on pairwise subsampling, the degree of clonotype sharing among donors was expected to be affected by sequencing depth. Clonotypes shared by all four sorted-subset donors showed higher generation probabilities than non-shared clonotypes.

The sequence came from a man younger than 30 in good health. Some clones in this sample may be carry-over from other donors' samples. Sequences were obtained from naive CD8+ T cells from PBMCs. The cell subset or site label, read with the paper, signifies: CD45RA+CCR7+. Recombination connected TRBV28 to TRBJ2-7; the D element might be TRBD1 or TRBD2, as each aligns at 5 bases. Read as DNA, the sequence is TGTGCCAGCAGTTCGCCTGGGGACGGCTACGAGCAGTACTTC. This sequence encodes CASSSPGDGYEQYF.